This TCR beta chain was documented in a study of technical replicates of blood from four donors. Assay: immunoSEQ multiplex PCR; the TCRdb copy retains only in-frame clones and omits some. Of fewer than 85,000 clones in the sample, about 96% were seen once. V was clipped by 5 bases and J by 4 bases; unmatched bases: 1. Germline V gene data show CDR1 as MNHNY and CDR2 as SVGAGI (reference sequence). The CDR3 runs 14 residues. V and J are TRBV6-6 and TRBJ2-2, with TRBD1 matching 10 bases. The origin of this receptor is a human donor in good health. What was sequenced was T cells isolated from PBMCs. CDR3 sequence (DNA): TGTGCCAGCAGTGGGACAGGGGTCACCGGGGAGCTGTTTTTT. This encodes CASSGTGVTGELFF.